This T cell receptor (beta chain) comes out of a study of OX40 agonist ivuxolimab in advanced cancers. General study findings and limits: Expansion of clones was among the lowest in partial responders at 0.1-3.0 mg/kg.

Only in-frame clones appear in the TCRdb table, and some are missing; sequencing was by immunoSEQ multiplex PCR. The sample carries approximately 60,000 clones, 91% recorded once. Individuals having autoimmune disease history or systemic immunosuppression were not enrolled. Collection of blood occurred at baseline, at cycle 4 day 1, and at cycle 7 day 1. This clone was counted a single time. Its target is not known. Germline loops: CDR1 SGHRS, CDR2 YFSETQ. The V gene lost 3 bases and the J gene lost 0 bases, with 12 bases spanning the gap. This CDR3 is built from 15 residues. This sequence was found in an adult with an advanced solid tumor such as melanoma, head and neck, liver or kidney cancer. This specimen consisted of CD4+ or CD8+ T cells sorted from blood, obtained in a trial of the OX40 agonist ivuxolimab. V usage is TRBV5-1 and J usage is TRBJ1-2; D perhaps matches TRBD1 (6 bases). In DNA, the CDR3 is TGCGCCAGCAGCTCACAGGGACCTACTAACTATGGCTACACCTTC. It is translated as CASSSQGPTNYGYTF.